This T cell receptor beta chain was identified during a study of blood T cell repertoires in COVID-19. Study as a whole: Both acute and convalescent COVID-19 samples were obtained from the United States, Italy and Spain. T cells, B-cell-depleted T cells, or PBMCs supplied cDNA or gDNA.

Participants were aged about 18 to 90 years, lived in 20 to 30 US areas, and enrolled virtually. The CDR3 spans 14 residues. Per germline, CDR1 SGHRS and CDR2 YFSETQ. J lost 4 bases, V lost 3 bases, and 4 bases had no gene match. In the original processing: Amplifying reference gene primers gave estimates of nucleated cell counts. The assay was immunoSEQ multiplex PCR, and TCRdb's table has in-frame clones only and misses some. V and J calls and clone size follow that table, whereas D and trimming were derived from the DNA. The table shows hundreds of thousands of clones, with about 86% occurring only once.

The chain carries TRBV5-1 and TRBJ2-3; 8 bases line up with TRBD2. The sequence was obtained from a woman in her 50s with acute COVID-19. The material sequenced was PBMCs or T cells enriched from blood (not recorded which). The CDR3 is CASSYGLASDTQYF. The DNA for the CDR3 is TGCGCCAGCAGCTACGGACTAGCTTCAGATACGCAGTATTTT.